A selection of T cell receptor beta chains follows, all from one sample in a study of tumor-infiltrating lymphocytes in primary liver carcinoma. TCRdb reanalysed the multiplex PCR reads using MiXCR and keeps one entry per CDR3 protein. Among approximately 190,000 distinct CDR3 sequences listed, around four fifths were seen once. The specimen was tumor tissue from primary liver carcinoma. Receptors were obtained from a man aged 35 to 55 with primary liver carcinoma and hepatitis B virus infection. The CDR3 runs from the conserved cysteine through the conserved F or W. The D gene is left open where the match is weak. The listing skips clone size in some rows; elsewhere it reads once, few, many or a size class.

J gene	clone size	D gene	V gene	CDR3 protein	CDR3 DNA
TRBJ2-3	.	.	TRBV4-1	CASSQDPGTAGNQHQYF	TGCGCCAGCAGCCAAGATCCGGGGACCGCCGGGAATCAGCACCAGTATTTT
TRBJ2-7	many	.	TRBV29-1	CSVRVLPSSYEQYF	TGCAGCGTGCGAGTTTTACCGAGCTCCTACGAGCAGTACTTC
TRBJ2-7	.	TRBD2	TRBV4-2	CASSRAGGQFSSYEQYF	TGTGCTAGCAGCCGAGCGGGGGGTCAGTTTAGCTCCTACGAGCAGTACTTC
TRBJ2-7	.	.	TRBV6-6	CANSPSLNEQYF	TGTGCCAACAGTCCTTCCTTAAACGAGCAGTACTTC
TRBJ2-2	once	TRBD2	TRBV29-1	CSVGTREANTGELFF	TGTAGCGTTGGGACTAGAGAGGCGAACACCGGGGAGCTGTTTTTT
TRBJ2-3	few	TRBD1	TRBV29-1	CNVSAKGATQYF	TGCAACGTTAGTGCCAAGGGGGCTACGCAGTATTTT
TRBJ2-1	.	.	TRBV11-2	CISSLGNRASSYNEQFF	TGTATCAGCAGCTTAGGTAACAGGGCAAGCTCCTACAATGAGCAGTTCTTC
TRBJ1-6	once	.	TRBV11-1	CASIRSLVSPLHF	TGTGCCAGCATCCGGTCACTGGTTTCACCCCTCCATTTT
TRBJ1-1	.	.	TRBV6-2/TRBV6-3	CASSPDRTEGNTDAFF	TGTGCCAGCAGCCCTGATCGGACAGAGGGGAACACTGATGCTTTCTTT
TRBJ2-7	.	.	TRBV7-8	CASSLKRGITVTLEQYF	TGTGCCAGCAGCCTGAAGAGAGGGATTACAGTTACCCTCGAGCAGTACTTC
TRBJ2-3	.	.	TRBV29-1	CGVAGVDGRSTDEQYF	TGCGGCGTCGCTGGAGTGGACGGACGTAGCACAGATGAGCAGTATTTT
TRBJ2-6	few	.	TRBV11-2	CATQWPRSEANVLTF	TGTGCCACCCAGTGGCCGCGCTCTGAGGCCAATGTCCTGACTTTC
TRBJ2-1	many	.	TRBV21-1	CASSNAGLAGLSYNEQFF	TGTGCCAGCAGCAACGCCGGGCTAGCGGGGCTCTCCTACAATGAGCAGTTCTTC
TRBJ1-5	.	.	TRBV6-5	CANGDGSNQPQHF	TGTGCCAATGGGGACGGTAGCAATCAGCCCCAGCATTTT
TRBJ2-3	few	TRBD1	TRBV28	CASSFQQGAGDTQYF	TGTGCCAGCAGTTTTCAACAGGGGGCGGGAGATACGCAGTATTTT
TRBJ1-1	.	TRBD1	TRBV6-6	CGSLTGVNSEAFF	TGTGGCAGCCTGACAGGGGTTAACAGTGAAGCTTTCTTT
TRBJ2-7	many	.	TRBV30	CAWTPGAYHEQYF	TGTGCCTGGACTCCGGGAGCTTATCACGAGCAGTACTTC
TRBJ2-1	.	.	TRBV29-1	CSGTVSGIYNAQFF	TGCAGCGGGACTGTGAGTGGGATCTACAATGCGCAGTTCTTC
TRBJ2-1	.	.	TRBV6-1	CVSSERKNNEQFF	TGTGTCAGCAGTGAACGGAAGAACAATGAGCAGTTCTTC
TRBJ2-7	.	TRBD2	TRBV10-3	CTIGDRGAGVDEQYF	TGTACCATCGGTGATCGGGGAGCGGGAGTAGACGAGCAGTACTTC
TRBJ2-6	few	.	TRBV12-3/TRBV12-4	CASSRTRLIPGRASGANVLIF	TGTGCCAGCAGTCGGACCCGACTAATCCCCGGTCGGGCCTCTGGGGCCAACGTCCTGATTTTC
TRBJ2-1	few	.	TRBV6-2/TRBV6-3	CASSLQGFYIVQFF	TGTGCCAGCAGCTTGCAAGGGTTCTACATTGTGCAGTTCTTC
TRBJ1-2	.	.	TRBV28	CASSETRDLIGYAF	TGTGCCAGCAGTGAGACAAGGGACCTAATTGGCTACGCCTTC
TRBJ2-7	.	.	TRBV29-1	CSVASWGANYDQYF	TGCAGCGTTGCCTCTTGGGGGGCCAACTACGATCAGTACTTC
TRBJ2-3	.	TRBD2	TRBV28	CASGSGRRGITHTQYF	TGTGCCAGCGGTTCTGGGCGGCGGGGGATCACACATACGCAGTATTTT
TRBJ2-7	.	.	TRBV11-1	CASSSYRDSSYEQYF	TGTGCCAGCAGCTCATATCGGGACTCCTCCTACGAACAGTACTTC
TRBJ2-7	.	.	TRBV5-6	CAGSLKATYEQYF	TGTGCCGGCAGCTTGAAAGCGACCTACGAGCAGTATTTC
TRBJ2-1	once	.	TRBV6-1	CVSSEERGIEQFF	TGTGTCAGTAGTGAAGAGAGGGGCATTGAGCAGTTCTTC
TRBJ2-6	once	TRBD1	TRBV11-2	CASSLTGRVGANVLTF	TGTGCGAGCAGCTTGACAGGGAGAGTTGGGGCCAACGTCCTGACTTTC
TRBJ2-7	.	.	TRBV19	CASSIASRRAYEQYF	TGTGCCAGTAGTATCGCTAGCAGGAGGGCCTACGAGCAGTACTTC
TRBJ2-7	many	.	TRBV5-1	CASSLGREAEQYF	TGCGCCAGCAGCTTGGGGAGGGAGGCCGAGCAGTACTTC
TRBJ2-2	few	.	TRBV12-3/TRBV12-4	CVSRTDSPNTGELFF	TGTGTCAGCAGGACCGATAGCCCTAATACCGGGGAGCTGTTTTTT
TRBJ1-5	medium-sized	TRBD1	TRBV29-1	CSVATGSKSQPQHF	TGCAGCGTAGCGACAGGGAGTAAAAGTCAGCCCCAGCATTTT
TRBJ2-1	.	TRBD2	TRBV11-1	CASSPIAGAYYDEQLF	TGTGCCAGCAGCCCCATAGCGGGAGCGTATTACGACGAGCAGCTCTTC
TRBJ2-3	.	TRBD1	TRBV6-5	CASNSETPGQVGDTHYF	TGTGCCAGCAATTCCGAGACGCCGGGACAGGTGGGAGATACGCACTATTTT
TRBJ1-1	.	.	TRBV11-2	CASSMDTGTEAFF	TGTGCCAGCAGCATGGATACCGGGACAGAAGCTTTCTTT
TRBJ1-2	.	.	TRBV28	CASSPSGYNGYTF	TGTGCCAGCAGTCCCTCAGGATACAATGGCTACACTTTC
TRBJ2-3	.	TRBD2	TRBV6-5	CASNRGLAGTDMQYF	TGTGCCAGCAACCGAGGACTAGCGGGAACAGATATGCAGTATTTC
TRBJ2-1	.	TRBD2	TRBV11-3	CAGSLISGRRYKEQFF	TGTGCCGGCAGCCTGATTAGCGGGAGACGCTACAAAGAGCAGTTCTTC
TRBJ2-1	.	TRBD2	TRBV6-5	CASSYSGTNGRGNEQFF	TGTGCCAGCAGTTACTCCGGGACTAACGGGAGAGGGAATGAGCAATTCTTC
TRBJ2-1	.	.	TRBV6-1	CATSERPAYNEQFF	TGTGCCACCTCGGAGAGGCCGGCCTACAATGAGCAGTTCTTC
TRBJ1-1	few	.	TRBV19	CASSDEGLNTEAFF	TGTGCCAGTAGTGACGAAGGCCTGAACACTGAAGCTTTCTTT
TRBJ1-6	.	.	TRBV6-5	CASNYSIQGHSPIHF	TGTGCCAGCAATTACTCAATCCAGGGTCATTCACCCATCCACTTT
TRBJ2-5	.	.	TRBV12-3/TRBV12-4	CASSSGELGGTETQYF	TGTGCCAGCAGTTCCGGCGAGCTTGGGGGTACAGAGACCCAGTACTTC
TRBJ2-7	once	TRBD1	TRBV6-2/TRBV6-3	CASSLWTGEYEQYF	TGTGCCAGCAGTTTATGGACAGGGGAATACGAGCAGTACTTC
TRBJ1-6	.	.	TRBV5-4	CASSTAAGSGATPLHF	TGTGCCAGCAGCACCGCAGCGGGGTCGGGGGCTACACCCCTCCACTTT
TRBJ2-6	.	.	TRBV11-2	CAAQRPRSGANVMTF	TGTGCTGCCCAGCGGCCGCGCTCTGGGGCCAACGTCATGACTTTC
TRBJ2-5	.	.	TRBV29-1	CSAGRGVSETQYF	TGCAGCGCCGGAAGAGGGGTTTCGGAGACTCAGTACTTC
TRBJ1-2	.	TRBD1	TRBV5-1	CTSSSSDRVDDYTF	TGCACCAGCAGCTCCTCGGACAGGGTGGATGACTACACCTTC
TRBJ1-5	.	.	TRBV11-3	CASSLDLGVTQPKYF	TGTGCCAGCAGCTTAGATCTGGGGGTGACTCAGCCCAAGTATTTT
TRBJ2-1	.	.	TRBV6-6	CTSSYSNPVYNEQFF	TGTACCAGCAGTTACTCGAATCCGGTCTACAATGAGCAGTTTTTC
TRBJ2-1	.	.	TRBV6-2/TRBV6-3	CTSSTGFEQFF	TGTACGAGCAGCACTGGATTTGAGCAGTTCTTC
TRBJ1-2	.	.	TRBV6-1	CASNLRDTLDVGYTF	TGTGCCAGCAACCTCCGGGACACCCTTGATGTGGGCTACACCTTC
TRBJ2-3	many	TRBD1	TRBV12-3/TRBV12-4	CASSKGDRGTDTQYF	TGTGCCAGCAGTAAAGGGGACAGGGGCACAGATACGCAGTATTTT
TRBJ2-7	many	.	TRBV28	CASRGGTGYYEQYF	TGTGCCAGCAGGGGGGGGACAGGATACTACGAGCAGTACTTC
TRBJ2-5	.	.	TRBV5-5	CASSLGLIGMEYQGTQYF	TGTGCCAGCAGCCTGGGGTTGATCGGGATGGAGTACCAAGGGACCCAGTACTTC
TRBJ1-2	few	TRBD1	TRBV12-3/TRBV12-4	CASSSWGRGDYTF	TGTGCCAGTAGTTCCTGGGGCAGGGGGGACTACACCTTC
TRBJ1-4	.	.	TRBV4-3	CASSQDFSGGGFEKLFF	TGCGCCAGCAGCCAAGACTTCTCGGGGGGCGGGTTCGAAAAACTGTTTTTT
TRBJ2-1	many	TRBD2	TRBV7-9	CASRNRGTSGSDEQFF	TGTGCCAGCAGGAACCGTGGGACTAGCGGGAGCGATGAGCAGTTCTTC
TRBJ2-5	.	TRBD2	TRBV6-2/TRBV6-3	CVSSSGLENTQYF	TGTGTCAGCAGTTCCGGACTAGAAAACACCCAGTACTTC